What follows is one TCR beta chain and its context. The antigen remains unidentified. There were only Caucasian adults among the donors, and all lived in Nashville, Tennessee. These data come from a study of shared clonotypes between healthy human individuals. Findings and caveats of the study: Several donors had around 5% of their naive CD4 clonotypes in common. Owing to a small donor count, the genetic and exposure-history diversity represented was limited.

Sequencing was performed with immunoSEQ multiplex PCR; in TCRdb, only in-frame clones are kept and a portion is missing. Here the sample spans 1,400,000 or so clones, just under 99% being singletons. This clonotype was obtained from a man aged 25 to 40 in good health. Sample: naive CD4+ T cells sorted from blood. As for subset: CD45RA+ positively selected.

The CDR3 loop reads CASSEARTWNEQFF. In DNA, the CDR3 is TGTGCCAGCAGTGAAGCGCGGACGTGGAATGAGCAGTTCTTC. The rearrangement links TRBV2 to TRBJ2-1, with D uncertain. Germline lookup yields CDR1 SNHLY and CDR2 FYNNEI. The CDR3 has 14 amino acids. Deletions cut 0 bases from V and 7 bases from J, with 10 bases between.